The clone carrying this T cell receptor (beta chain) was counted many times. What it binds is unknown. Germline V gene sequence: CDR1 MRHNA, CDR2 SNTAGT. The junction had 2 bases not matched to a gene; V was cut back by 2 bases and J by 11 bases. The CDR3 runs 11 residues. This sample is drawn from a study of regulatory T cells in long-lasting Graves disease. Points from the study as a whole: Persistent-disease Graves' patients showed less TCR diversity than new cases.

Stated time point: newly diagnosed GD, antithyroid drugs for less than 3 months. Scientists built the TCR library using RNA that was extracted from PBMCs. Investigators prepared the TCR beta libraries by applying iRepertoire HTBI primers and Arm-PCR of CDR3 regions. Each CDR3 protein gets one entry after TCRdb re-called the multiplex PCR reads with MiXCR. This table holds some 200,000 distinct CDR3 sequences, roughly 19% found once. Another study also made use of these data, one on T cells in Graves' hyperthyroidism and ophthalmopathy. Turning to that study: Hyperthyroidism in the patients, aged 18 to 65, was newly diagnosed and under 2 months in duration. With the HTBI primer set, the TCR CDR3 went through a first round of RT-PCR. Through a model of 13 V-J features, ophthalmopathy was separated from stable hyperthyroidism.

This clonotype originated in a woman aged 30 to 39 with Graves disease. The sample here was peripheral blood mononuclear cells (PBMCs), taken at new diagnosis, from a patient treated with antithyroid drugs. The chain is built from TRBV6-4 and TRBJ1-1, with TRBD1 matching over 7 bases. The CDR3 region is CASSDRGQAFF. In nucleotides, the CDR3 is TGTGCCAGCAGTGACAGGGGGCAGGCTTTCTTT.